The 22 T cell receptor beta chains in this list originate from one sample, sequenced in a study of ipilimumab plus nivolumab after autologous stem cell transplantation (dated by TCRdb to about 2021). Libraries were prepared through the immunoSEQ multiplex PCR assay. TCRdb re-hosts the immuneACCESS table, in-frame sequences only. Its copies lack some clones; in the studies checked, an unresolved V gene accounts for under half of them, and the cause for the rest is not known. The sample includes 84,000 or so clones, with under 85% observed a single time. Roughly 2% of the sample rests with the top ten. Sequences were derived from PBMCs, sampled in a trial of ipilimumab plus nivolumab as post-transplant consolidation. These receptors all come from a male donor with diffuse large B-cell lymphoma.

The gene calls are TRBV5-5 and TRBJ1-2; tentative D call: TRBD1 (5 bases). The CDR3 contains 15 residues. Germline V lookup: CDR1 SGHKS, CDR2 YYEKEE (reference sequence). Trimming removed 4 bases from V and 1 base from J, with 14 bases in between. The CDR3 coding sequence is TGTGCCAGCAGCCAGGGACCGACCTTTAACTATGGCTACACCTTC. Amino acid sequence: CASSQGPTFNYGYTF.

The chain recombines TRBV18 with TRBJ2-3; TRBD2 agrees at 14 bases. Germline values: CDR1 KGHSH, CDR2 LQKENI. Trimming at V came to 3 bases and at J to 5 bases, leaving 10 bases not matched to a gene. The CDR3 is made up of 18 amino acids. The CDR3 region has the DNA TGTGCCAGCTCACCCCTCCAGGGGACTAGCGGGGGAAAAGATACGCAGTATTTT. Its translation: CASSPLQGTSGGKDTQYF.

The chain carries TRBV6-1 and TRBJ1-4; the D gene is possibly TRBD1 (6 bases). V lost 6 bases, J lost 5 bases, and 13 bases lay in between. CDR3 length: 14 residues. Germline assignment: CDR1 MNHNS and CDR2 SASEGT. The DNA of the CDR3 is TGTGCCAGCAGGAAACTGGGGGGCAATGAAAAACTGTTTTTT. It is translated as CASRKLGGNEKLFF.

CDR3 sequence: CASSLSGQAGETQYF. The CDR3 nucleotides read TGTGCCAGCAGCTTATCAGGACAGGCGGGGGAGACCCAGTACTTC. J is TRBJ2-5 and V is TRBV7-3, with a possible D match to TRBD1 (7 bases). Trimming removed 2 bases from V and 5 bases from J, with 15 bases in between. The CDR3 consists of 15 residues. From germline, CDR1 is SGHTA and CDR2 FQGTGA.

The rearrangement joins TRBV15 to TRBJ1-1, with unresolved D. Trimming removed 4 bases from V and 5 bases from J, with 14 bases in between. The CDR3 runs to 14 residues. Germline-derived CDR1 and CDR2 are LNHNV and YYDKDF (reference sequence). CDR3 region: CATSMVGGLTEAFF. CDR3 nucleotide sequence: TGTGCCACCAGCATGGTGGGTGGGCTAACTGAAGCTTTCTTT.

The chain joins TRBV5-6 to TRBJ1-3; D unclear. CDR1 is SGHDT, CDR2 YYEEEE, per germline. This CDR3 has 15 amino acids. V lost 2 bases, J lost 0 bases, and 9 bases lay in between. The CDR3 protein is CASSLRHSSGNTIYF. CDR3 in DNA: TGTGCCAGCAGCTTAAGACATAGCTCTGGAAACACCATATATTTT.

The chain recombines TRBV6-6 with TRBJ2-3; TRBD2 matches at 9 bases. Per the germline V gene, CDR1 is MNHNY and CDR2 is SVGAGI (reference sequence). The CDR3 consists of 14 residues. V was pared by 3 bases and J by 3 bases, with 1 base of the junction left unmatched. CDR3 sequence: CASSYLAGTDTQYF. The CDR3 coding sequence is TGTGCCAGCAGTTATCTAGCGGGGACAGATACGCAGTATTTT.

This chain links TRBV5-1 with TRBJ1-2; 8 bases match TRBD1. This CDR3 contains 13 residues. CDR1 SGHRS and CDR2 YFSETQ come from the germline V gene. After removal of 4 bases from V and 7 bases from J, the junction contained 6 bases not matched to a gene. The CDR3 spells CASSEQGAGGYTF. The CDR3 DNA sequence: TGCGCCAGCAGCGAGCAGGGGGCAGGTGGCTACACCTTC. The full variable domain, rest sourced from reference TRBV5-1 and TRBJ1-2, is KAGVTQTPRYLIKTRGQQVTLSCSPISGHRSVSWYQQTPGQGLQFLFEYFSETQRNKGNFPGRFSGRQFSNSRSEMNVSTLELGDSALYLCASSEQGAGGYTFGSGTRLTVV.

The rearrangement uses TRBV2 and TRBJ2-3; D is undetermined. V was trimmed by 6 bases and J by 5 bases, leaving 6 bases between them. The CDR3 has 11 amino acids. Germline CDR1 and CDR2: SNHLY and FYNNEI. CDR3 residues: CASRNLDTQYF. CDR3 coding DNA: TGTGCCAGCAGGAACTTAGATACGCAGTATTTT.

This clone was picked up a small number of times. This chain connects TRBV5-1 to TRBJ1-2; unclear D gene. This CDR3 region has 12 residues. Germline V gene sequence: CDR1 SGHRS, CDR2 YFSETQ. V was pared by 2 bases and J by 7 bases, with 9 bases between. In DNA form, the CDR3 reads TGCGCCAGCAGCTTAGGTGAGAGTGGCTACACCTTC. Its translation is CASSLGESGYTF. The full variable domain, rest sourced from reference TRBV5-1 and TRBJ1-2, is KAGVTQTPRYLIKTRGQQVTLSCSPISGHRSVSWYQQTPGQGLQFLFEYFSETQRNKGNFPGRFSGRQFSNSRSEMNVSTLELGDSALYLCASSLGESGYTFGSGTRLTVV.

V and J are TRBV7-9 and TRBJ1-1, with 7 bases matching TRBD1. CDR1 and CDR2 (germline): SEHNR, FQNEAQ (reference sequence). V lost 6 bases, J lost 0 bases, and 13 bases stayed unmatched. The CDR3 consists of 17 residues. CDR3 sequence (DNA): TGTGCCAGCAGTTTTTCGGGGGCAGGGGGTATGAACACTGAAGCTTTCTTT. It is translated as CASSFSGAGGMNTEAFF.

The chain employs TRBV27 and TRBJ2-6, with D uncertain. Per germline, CDR1 MNHEY and CDR2 SMNVEV (reference sequence). The CDR3 is made up of 17 amino acids. V lost 2 bases to trimming and J lost 0 bases, with 11 bases between them. The chain's CDR3 is CASSLSQELSGANVLTF. Here the CDR3 DNA reads TGTGCCAGCAGTTTAAGTCAGGAGCTCTCTGGGGCCAACGTCCTGACTTTC.

This clone was seen only a few times. V is TRBV15 and J is TRBJ1-1; D is unresolved. Germline CDR1 reads LNHNV; CDR2 reads YYDKDF (reference sequence). Between the trimmed V and J ends, which lost 0 bases and 5 bases, there was a span of 4 bases. CDR3 length: 12 residues. The chain's CDR3 is CATSRDQTEAFF. For the CDR3, the DNA is TGTGCCACCAGCAGAGATCAGACTGAAGCTTTCTTT.

The chain uses TRBV11-3 and TRBJ2-3; 10 nucleotides match TRBD2. Germline V CDR1 and CDR2: SGHNT, YENEEA. The CDR3 length is 16 residues. The J segment lost 2 bases and the V segment lost 5 bases, leaving 7 bases of the junction unmatched. CDR3 sequence reads: CASSPRAGGPTDTQYF. Here the CDR3 DNA reads TGTGCCAGCAGCCCTCGAGCGGGGGGGCCCACAGATACGCAGTATTTT.

The chain carries TRBV6-6 and TRBJ2-1, with D maybe TRBD1 (5 bases). The CDR3 runs to 15 residues. Trimming took off 6 bases at V and 0 bases at J, with 12 bases between the two ends. Germline V gene data show CDR1 as MNHNY and CDR2 as SVGAGI (reference sequence). The CDR3 DNA follows: TGTGCCAGCAGACCAGGGAAAGGCTCCTACAATGAGCAGTTCTTC. Amino acids: CASRPGKGSYNEQFF.

The chain employs TRBV10-1 and TRBJ2-1; TRBD2 matches 10 bases. From germline, CDR1 is WNHNN and CDR2 SYGVQD (reference sequence). The ends lost 6 bases at V and 7 bases at J; junction bases unmatched: 9. The CDR3 is 15 residues long. For the CDR3, the DNA is TGCGCCAGCAGCTTAAGCGGGGGGGCCCGTAATGAGCAGTTCTTC. Protein product: CASSLSGGARNEQFF.

The rearrangement joins TRBV7-9 to TRBJ1-2, with D hard to call. Trimming took 2 bases from V and 14 from J, leaving 21 bases between them. Germline V gene data show CDR1 as SEHNR and CDR2 as FQNEAQ (reference sequence). This CDR3 spans 14 amino acids. As DNA, the CDR3 is TGTGCCAGCAGCTTAAATTCCCGGGTTATGGCTACAACCTTC. It translates to CASSLNSRVMATTF.

V usage is TRBV11-2 and J usage is TRBJ2-5; perhaps TRBD1 as D (6 bases). In germline, CDR1 is SGHAT, CDR2 FQNNGV. V lost 3 bases to trimming and J lost 2 bases, with 13 bases between them. The CDR3 length is 15 residues. DNA for the CDR3: TGTGCCAGCAGCTTTGGGGGCCGTTGGCAAGAGACCCAGTACTTC. Translating it yields CASSFGGRWQETQYF.

This CDR3 is CASSQDPSGDTQYF. CDR3 DNA: TGCGCCAGCAGCCAAGACCCTAGCGGAGATACGCAGTATTTT. The chain employs TRBV4-1 and TRBJ2-3; 7 positions agree with TRBD2. The CDR3 runs 14 residues. From germline, CDR1 is MGHRA and CDR2 YSYEKL. The V gene end was trimmed by 0 bases and the J gene end by 5 bases; junction bases not matched to a gene: 2.

CDR3 nucleotide sequence: TGTGCCATCACCTCGGACCGTTCTGAGCAGTACTTC. As protein: CAITSDRSEQYF. This rearrangement joins TRBV10-3 to TRBJ2-7, with D hard to call. V was clipped by 7 bases and J by 7 bases, with 14 bases between them. Germline CDR1 is ENHRY and CDR2 is SYGVKD. CDR3 length: 12 amino acids.

In DNA, the CDR3 is TGTGCCAGCAGCCCACCGACAGACACTAACTATGGCTACACCTTC. It encodes CASSPPTDTNYGYTF. J is TRBJ1-2 and V is TRBV7-9; possibly TRBD1 for D (5 bases). V was trimmed by 5 bases and J by 0 bases, leaving 13 bases between them. The CDR3 is 15 residues long. In germline, CDR1 is SEHNR, CDR2 FQNEAQ (reference sequence).

The chain has TRBV7-2 and TRBJ2-2; D possibly corresponds to TRBD2 (5 bases). The CDR3 extends over 16 amino acids. Trimming cost V 1 base and J 7 bases, with 16 bases left between them. Per the germline V gene, CDR1 is SGHTA and CDR2 is FQGNSA. In DNA form, the CDR3 reads TGTGCCAGCAGCTTAGACCGGCCTAGCTTCGGCGGGGAGCTGTTTTTT. This codes for CASSLDRPSFGGELFF.